The 27 T cell receptor beta chains below come from one sample, sequenced in a study of CD8+ T cells in alopecia areata. Sequencing templates came from extracted RNA that was reverse transcribed into cDNA. Clones were read by immunoSEQ multiplex PCR, and TCRdb kept only the in-frame ones, dropping some. This table has tens of thousands of clones, about 83% appearing once. The specimen was NKG2D-low CD8+ T cells sorted from blood. The receptor set was obtained from a human donor with alopecia areata.

The V and J genes are TRBV29-1 and TRBJ2-7; D may be TRBD1 (6 bases). CDR3 length: 13 residues. The V end lost 3 bases, the J end lost 4 bases, and 13 bases lay between the germline ends. Germline V lookup: CDR1 SQVTM, CDR2 ANQGSEA. The CDR3 sequence: CSVDMGAQYEQYF. In nucleotides, the CDR3 is TGCAGCGTTGATATGGGGGCTCAGTACGAGCAGTACTTC.

The chain combines TRBV6-4 with TRBJ2-1; TRBD2 aligns across 7 bases. The CDR3 sequence is 18 residues long. J was trimmed by 0 bases and V by 0 bases; bases with no gene match: 8. CDR1 MRHNA and CDR2 SNTAGT come from the germline V gene. This CDR3 reads CASSDSPGGESSYNEQFF. In DNA, the CDR3 is TGTGCCAGCAGTGACTCACCGGGAGGCGAGAGCTCCTACAATGAGCAGTTCTTC.

The chain recombines TRBV27 with TRBJ2-7; 10 nucleotides agree with TRBD2. CDR1 is MNHEY, CDR2 SMNVEV, per germline (reference sequence). This CDR3 region has 14 residues. Trimming removed 3 bases from V and 3 bases from J; junction bases left unmatched: 2. The CDR3 region has the DNA TGTGCCAGCAGTTTCGCTAGCGGGAGCTACGAGCAGTACTTC. The encoded protein is CASSFASGSYEQYF.

CDR3 amino acids: CASSTGLNYGYTF. CDR3 bases: TGTGCCAGCAGCACCGGACTGAACTATGGCTACACCTTC. The rearrangement links TRBV7-9 to TRBJ1-2, with D uncertain. Trimming cost V 5 bases and J 2 bases, with 9 bases left between them. The CDR3 has 13 amino acids. Germline V gives CDR1 SEHNR, CDR2 FQNEAQ (reference sequence).

J is TRBJ2-3 and V is TRBV7-2, with TRBD2 identical over 8 bases. V gave up 4 bases and J gave up 2 bases; unmatched junction bases: 5. Germline-derived CDR1 and CDR2 are SGHTA and FQGNSA. This CDR3 contains 15 residues. The chain's CDR3 is CASSSNSGVTDTQYF. The CDR3 DNA sequence: TGTGCCAGCAGCTCGAATAGCGGGGTCACAGATACGCAGTATTTT.

This chain joins TRBV28 and TRBJ2-5; maybe TRBD1 (6 bases). Germline lookup yields CDR1 MDHEN and CDR2 SYDVKM. This CDR3 spans 12 amino acids. V was clipped by 11 bases and J by 5 bases, with 15 bases between them. The DNA of the CDR3 is TGTGCCTCGACGACAGGTCGGGAGACCCAGTACTTC. Translated: CASTTGRETQYF.

This clone is medium-sized by share. This chain uses TRBV6-4 with TRBJ2-2; no definite D call. Germline CDR1 and CDR2: MRHNA and SNTAGT. The CDR3 contains 14 residues. The V gene lost 0 bases and the J gene lost 3 bases, with 5 bases spanning the gap. CDR3 DNA sequence: TGTGCCAGCAGTGACTCCTTTGACACCGGGGAGCTGTTTTTT. Translating it yields CASSDSFDTGELFF.

This clone was counted once. The chain links TRBV30 to TRBJ1-5; D perhaps matches TRBD1 (6 bases). This CDR3 region has 14 residues. Germline V lookup: CDR1 GTSNPN, CDR2 SVGIG (reference sequence). V lost 0 bases and J lost 2, with 8 bases in between. The CDR3: CAWSVGAGNQPQHF. The CDR3, as DNA: TGTGCCTGGAGTGTGGGGGCGGGCAATCAGCCCCAGCATTTT.

The gene calls are TRBV7-9 and TRBJ2-1; 10 bases fit TRBD2. Germline trimming cut 1 base from V and 6 bases from J; bases unmatched to any gene: 6. CDR1 SEHNR and CDR2 FQNEAQ come from the germline V gene (reference sequence). This CDR3 spans 16 amino acids. CDR3 amino acids: CASSLVGLADRNEQFF. CDR3 nucleotides: TGTGCCAGCAGCTTAGTAGGACTAGCGGACCGCAATGAGCAGTTCTTC.

Comments on this clone: This likely stems from a read error, as it lies one base from a far larger clone. This same CDR3 is encoded by further DNA sequences in the sample. J is TRBJ2-1 and V is TRBV4-1; D is unresolved. The CDR3 has 12 amino acids. Germline CDR1 is MGHRA and CDR2 is YSYEKL. V lost 1 base and J lost 7, with 5 bases in between. CDR3 protein: CASSQAINEQFF. The DNA of the CDR3 is TGCGCCAGCAGCCAAGCTATAAATGAGCAGTTCTTC.

V gene TRBV9 combines with J gene TRBJ2-3; maybe TRBD1 (6 bases). Trimming took 4 bases from V and 2 from J, leaving 14 bases between them. CDR1 is SGDLS, CDR2 YYNGEE, per germline. CDR3 length equals 15 residues. The CDR3 region is CASSSTGQITDTQYF. CDR3 DNA sequence: TGTGCCAGCAGCTCGACTGGACAGATCACAGATACGCAGTATTTT.

This clone has only one observation. The rearrangement joins TRBV28 to TRBJ2-1; possible D gene TRBD2, 5 bases. Trimming pared 2 bases from V and 4 bases from J, leaving 18 bases between. CDR3 length: 17 residues. In germline, CDR1 is MDHEN, CDR2 SYDVKM. The CDR3 sequence is CASSLLESSAGYNEQFF. DNA for the CDR3: TGTGCCAGCAGTTTACTCGAATCCTCGGCGGGTTACAATGAGCAGTTCTTC.

The J gene is TRBJ2-1, the V gene TRBV5-1, with a tentative D call TRBD1 (6 bases). There are 16 residues in the CDR3. Germline V gene sequence: CDR1 SGHRS, CDR2 YFSETQ. V was clipped by 0 bases and J by 4 bases, with 14 bases between them. DNA for the CDR3: TGCGCCAGCAGCTTGGTTGGACAGCCTCTATACAATGAGCAGTTCTTC. Amino acid sequence: CASSLVGQPLYNEQFF.

This clone was picked up one time. V gene TRBV6-5 combines with J gene TRBJ1-5, with no clear D. There are 13 residues in the CDR3. The germline gives CDR1 MNHEY, CDR2 SVGAGI. Deletions cut 3 bases from V and 0 bases from J, with 3 bases between. The CDR3 nucleotides read TGTGCCAGCAGTTATACTAGCAATCAGCCCCAGCATTTT. Translation: CASSYTSNQPQHF.

The chain uses TRBV10-2 and TRBJ2-1; D remains unclear. The germline V gene encodes CDR1 WSHSY and CDR2 SAAADI. The germline V and J ends were trimmed by 2 bases and 3 bases, with 2 bases remaining between them. This CDR3 is built from 12 residues. The chain's CDR3 is CASSEGYNEQFF. CDR3 DNA: TGCGCCAGCAGTGAGGGCTACAATGAGCAGTTCTTC.

The rearrangement links TRBV5-6 to TRBJ2-1; the match to TRBD1 covers 9 bases. The V and J ends lost 5 bases and 8 bases, in that order; junction bases with no gene match: 5. The V gene's germline CDR1 is SGHDT and CDR2 YYEEEE. CDR3 length equals 13 residues. In DNA, the CDR3 is TGTGCCAGCAGGCGGACAGGGGCGGATGAGCAGTTCTTC. Residues: CASRRTGADEQFF.

The rearrangement joins TRBV28 to TRBJ2-7; maybe TRBD2 (6 bases). The ends were cut back, 5 bases at V and 6 bases at J, with 8 bases in the middle. Germline CDR1 and CDR2: MDHEN and SYDVKM. The CDR3 is 11 amino acids. The CDR3 bases are TGTGCCAGCAGTCTCGGGAGCGAGCAGTACTTC. Its protein is CASSLGSEQYF.

V gene TRBV6-5 combines with J gene TRBJ1-1; weak D call: TRBD1 (5 bases). The V end lost 5 bases, the J end lost 7 bases, and 17 bases lay between the germline ends. The CDR3 contains 14 residues. Germline V gene sequence: CDR1 MNHEY, CDR2 SVGAGI. DNA for the CDR3: TGTGCCAGCAGTGAATCAATTGGGGGGAGTGAAGCTTTCTTT. It translates to CASSESIGGSEAFF.

This chain connects TRBV7-3 to TRBJ2-1; no firm D call. CDR1 SGHTA and CDR2 FQGTGA come from the germline V gene. With 3 bases removed from V and 3 bases from J, the gap between germline ends came to 9 bases. The CDR3 is made up of 14 amino acids. CDR3 region: CASSFGDFYNEQFF. The CDR3 nucleotides are TGTGCCAGCAGCTTCGGAGATTTCTACAATGAGCAGTTCTTC.

The rearrangement joins TRBV28 to TRBJ2-7; tentatively, D is TRBD1 (5 bases). Germline lookup yields CDR1 MDHEN and CDR2 SYDVKM. With 2 bases removed from V and 3 bases from J, the gap between germline ends came to 14 bases. This CDR3 has 15 amino acids. CDR3 region: CASSLRTTDFYEQYF. Written as DNA, the CDR3 is TGTGCCAGCAGTTTACGTACGACAGATTTCTACGAGCAGTACTTC.

This clone has just a few counts. The chain couples TRBV5-1 to TRBJ2-1; TRBD2 matches 7 bases. V shed 3 bases and J 1 base; nucleotides not matched to a gene: 7. CDR3 length: 16 residues. Germline CDR1 is SGHRS and CDR2 is YFSETQ. In DNA form, the CDR3 reads TGCGCCAGCAGCTGGAAGCAGGGAGGGTCCTACAATGAGCAGTTCTTC. It encodes CASSWKQGGSYNEQFF.

The chain is built from TRBV7-9 and TRBJ2-5, with D possibly being TRBD2 (5 bases). Per the germline V gene, CDR1 is SEHNR and CDR2 is FQNEAQ (reference sequence). This CDR3 is built from 11 residues. The V end was cut by 6 bases, the J end by 13 bases, with 15 bases between. CDR3 DNA: TGTGCCAGCAGTTTGAGCGGCAGCGGGTACTTC. This codes for CASSLSGSGYF.

The chain has TRBV28 and TRBJ2-1; tentatively, D is TRBD1 (5 bases). This CDR3 region has 18 residues. Germline V gene sequence: CDR1 MDHEN, CDR2 SYDVKM. Trimming shortened V by 4 bases and J by 5 bases, and 24 bases separated the two germline ends. CDR3 DNA sequence: TGTGCCAGCAGTTCCAACAGGTTGCTGGATCCAACTGACAATGAGCAGTTCTTC. This codes for CASSSNRLLDPTDNEQFF.

The V and J genes are TRBV7-2 and TRBJ2-1, with TRBD2 matching 13 bases. Germline V gene data show CDR1 as SGHTA and CDR2 as FQGNSA. The V segment lost 5 bases and the J segment 3 bases; nucleotides outside the gene matches: 10. The CDR3 spans 18 residues. CDR3 loop: CASSPTRTSGGSYNEQFF. In nucleotides, the CDR3 is TGTGCCAGCAGCCCCACCCGGACTAGCGGGGGAAGCTACAATGAGCAGTTCTTC.

The chain joins TRBV5-1 to TRBJ1-5; D uncertain. CDR3 size: 15 residues. Germline V gene data show CDR1 as SGHRS and CDR2 as YFSETQ. V dropped 2 bases and J dropped 0 bases, with 9 bases sitting between them. Here the CDR3 reads CASSLSGDSNQPQHF. CDR3 DNA sequence: TGCGCCAGCAGCTTATCTGGGGATAGCAATCAGCCCCAGCATTTT. The entire variable domain, with the rest obtained from reference TRBV5-1 and TRBJ1-5, is as follows: KAGVTQTPRYLIKTRGQQVTLSCSPISGHRSVSWYQQTPGQGLQFLFEYFSETQRNKGNFPGRFSGRQFSNSRSEMNVSTLELGDSALYLCASSLSGDSNQPQHFGDGTRLSIL.

V is TRBV7-6 and J is TRBJ1-1; TRBD1 might be the D (5 bases). Trimming pared 4 bases from V and 4 bases from J, leaving 10 bases between. Germline V CDR1 and CDR2: SGHVS, FNYEAQ. The CDR3 length is 13 residues. In nucleotides, the CDR3 is TGTGCCAGCAGCTCCGGCGGGGGCACTGAAGCTTTCTTT. Translating gives CASSSGGGTEAFF. Full variable domain (remainder filled in from reference TRBV7-6 and TRBJ1-1): GAGVSQSPRYKVTKRGQDVALRCDPISGHVSLYWYRQALGQGPEFLTYFNYEAQQDKSGLPNDRFSAERPEGSISTLTIQRTEQRDSAMYRCASSSGGGTEAFFGQGTRLTVV.

V gene TRBV2 combines with J gene TRBJ2-3; D is possibly TRBD2 (5 bases). CDR1 and CDR2 from the germline V gene are SNHLY and FYNNEI. V lost 1 base, J lost 4 bases, and 9 bases lay in between. This CDR3 spans 14 amino acids. As DNA, the CDR3 is TGTGCCAGCAGTGAAGGGCTAGCATCAGATACGCAGTATTTT. This translates into CASSEGLASDTQYF. Full variable domain (outside the CDR3, taken from reference TRBV2 and TRBJ2-3): EPEVTQTPSHQVTQMGQEVILRCVPISNHLYFYWYRQILGQKVEFLVSFYNNEISEKSEIFDDQFSVERPDGSNFTLKIRSTKLEDSAMYFCASSEGLASDTQYFGPGTRLTVL.